The clone carrying this TCR beta chain was counted many times. Its antigen is still unknown. The memory fraction was CD4+CD45RO+CD25- cells. Using its own MiXCR run on the 5' RACE reads, TCRdb lists one record per CDR3 protein. The data show about 64,000 distinct CDR3 sequences, with approximately 23% seen just once and under 3.5% held by the top ten. Germline V lookup: CDR1 SGHTA, CDR2 FQGNSA. The CDR3 covers 16 residues. V trimming: 1 base; J trimming: 7 bases; junction bases outside the gene matches: 7. Study observations and caveats: Tumor-infiltrating Treg TCR alpha and beta sequences overlapped most with tumor naive CD4+ T cells, then blood naive.

The chain combines TRBV7-2 with TRBJ2-1, with TRBD2 identical over 10 bases. The sequenced material came from memory CD4+ T cells sorted from a lymph node. Stated subset: memory CD4+ T cells, CD4+CD45RO+CD25-. The receptor's source is a female donor with breast cancer. CDR3 sequence: CASSLGWTSGWNEQFF. CDR3 in DNA: TGTGCCAGCAGCTTAGGGTGGACTAGCGGATGGAATGAGCAGTTCTTC.